A single sample is the source of the 32 T cell receptor beta chains below, sequenced in a study of cytomegalovirus exposure and HLA in healthy donors. Produced via immunoSEQ multiplex PCR; TCRdb's table is partial and in-frame only. This sample has tens of thousands of clones, with roughly 96% found just once. The specimen was PBMCs. The source is a young man in good health and CMV-seronegative.

The rearrangement links TRBV27 to TRBJ1-2; no firm D call. Deletions cut 4 bases from V and 2 bases from J, with 14 bases between. This CDR3 is 15 amino acids long. In germline, CDR1 is MNHEY, CDR2 SMNVEV (reference sequence). The CDR3 region has the DNA TGTGCCAGCAGTTCATCGAGCGACTGGAACTATGGCTACACCTTC. Its translation: CASSSSSDWNYGYTF.

The J gene is TRBJ1-1, the V gene TRBV19, with unresolved D. The germline V gene encodes CDR1 LNHDA and CDR2 SQIVND (reference sequence). Between the trimmed V and J ends, which lost 3 bases and 2 bases, there was a span of 7 bases. The CDR3 totals 13 residues. CDR3 sequence (DNA): TGTGCCAGTAGTATTAACAGCAACACTGAAGCTTTCTTT. Its translation: CASSINSNTEAFF.

This chain links TRBV5-6 with TRBJ1-1, with TRBD1 as a possible D gene (6 bases). The CDR3 spans 16 residues. The V end was cut by 4 bases, the J end by 1 base, with 17 bases between. Germline CDR1 is SGHDT and CDR2 is YYEEEE. The CDR3 protein is CASSGAGELGNTEAFF. CDR3 sequence (DNA): TGTGCCAGCAGCGGTGCAGGGGAGTTAGGGAACACTGAAGCTTTCTTT.

The V and J genes are TRBV7-6 and TRBJ1-5; 7 bases line up with TRBD1. The CDR3 contains 14 residues. Germline assignment: CDR1 SGHVS and CDR2 FNYEAQ. V shed 4 bases, J shed 7 bases, and the junction held 7 bases outside the gene matches. The CDR3 loop reads CASSSGQRGQPQHF. In DNA form, the CDR3 reads TGTGCCAGCAGCTCGGGACAGAGGGGCCAGCCCCAGCATTTT. The full variable domain, in which reference TRBV7-6 and TRBJ1-5 provide the parts outside the CDR3, is GAGVSQSPRYKVTKRGQDVALRCDPISGHVSLYWYRQALGQGPEFLTYFNYEAQQDKSGLPNDRFSAERPEGSISTLTIQRTEQRDSAMYRCASSSGQRGQPQHFGDGTRLSIL.

This clone was detected once. The CDR3 reads CASSEENSGNYEQYF. CDR3 bases: TGTGCCAGCAGTGAAGAAAATAGCGGGAACTACGAGCAGTACTTC. V and J are TRBV2 and TRBJ2-7; 8 nucleotides match TRBD2. V shed 1 base and J 3 bases; nucleotides not matched to a gene: 5. The CDR3 is made up of 15 amino acids. Germline CDR1 is SNHLY and CDR2 is FYNNEI.

V is TRBV4-2 and J is TRBJ2-1, with 7 bases fitting TRBD2. Losses at the gene ends were 0 bases for V and 5 bases for J; bases not matched to a gene: 10. From germline, CDR1 is LGHNA and CDR2 YNFKEQ. The CDR3 contains 17 residues. CDR3 bases: TGTGCCAGCAGCCAAGATAAGGAGGGAGGGCCTCACAATGAGCAGTTCTTC. Residues: CASSQDKEGGPHNEQFF.

This chain links TRBV19 with TRBJ2-2; 10 nucleotides match TRBD1. Losses at the gene ends were 6 bases for V and 5 bases for J; bases not matched to a gene: 6. The CDR3 totals 15 residues. Germline CDR1 and CDR2: LNHDA and SQIVND (reference sequence). The CDR3 is CASRVGTGVTGELFF. The CDR3, as DNA: TGTGCCAGTAGAGTGGGGACAGGGGTAACCGGGGAGCTGTTTTTT.

J is TRBJ1-1 and V is TRBV5-5, with 7 positions matching TRBD1. From germline, CDR1 is SGHKS and CDR2 YYEKEE (reference sequence). The trim removed 1 base at V and 0 bases at J, leaving 12 bases unmatched. The CDR3 length is 18 residues. CDR3 in DNA: TGTGCCAGCAGCTTGACCGTTTCCGGGACAGCTATGAACACTGAAGCTTTCTTT. Its protein is CASSLTVSGTAMNTEAFF.

This chain uses TRBV6-1 with TRBJ1-3; 7 bases are shared with TRBD1. Germline V gene data show CDR1 as MNHNS and CDR2 as SASEGT. V gave up 6 bases and J gave up 2 bases; unmatched junction bases: 4. The CDR3 loop spans 14 amino acids. This CDR3 is CASRATGTGNTIYF. As DNA, the CDR3 is TGTGCCAGCAGGGCGACAGGGACTGGAAACACCATATATTTT.

The chain recombines TRBV6-6 with TRBJ1-5, with a possible D match to TRBD1 (5 bases). CDR3 length equals 16 residues. V was cut by 1 base and J by 5 bases, with 15 bases left in between. Germline lookup yields CDR1 MNHNY and CDR2 SVGAGI (reference sequence). The CDR3 reads CASSYYITGGDQPQHF. CDR3 DNA sequence: TGTGCCAGCAGTTACTATATCACCGGGGGGGATCAGCCCCAGCATTTT.

V usage is TRBV4-1 and J usage is TRBJ2-7; 7 positions match TRBD1. The CDR3 totals 15 residues. Germline lookup yields CDR1 MGHRA and CDR2 YSYEKL. Trimming cost V 5 bases and J 3 bases; bases outside gene matches: 10. CDR3 loop: CASSTHRGTSYEQYF. In nucleotides, the CDR3 is TGCGCCAGCAGCACGCACAGGGGCACCAGCTACGAGCAGTACTTC.

CDR3 sequence (DNA): TGTGCCAGCAGCTTATTTCAAGGACACTCCACCGGGGAGCTGTTTTTT. Protein sequence: CASSLFQGHSTGELFF. The chain employs TRBV11-2 and TRBJ2-2; tentatively, D is TRBD1 (5 bases). The V end was cut by 2 bases, the J end by 4 bases, with 14 bases between. Germline V lookup: CDR1 SGHAT, CDR2 FQNNGV. CDR3 length equals 16 residues.

The rearrangement uses TRBV19 and TRBJ1-2, with 7 nucleotides matching TRBD1. The CDR3 totals 12 residues. The V segment lost 4 bases and the J segment 6 bases; nucleotides outside the gene matches: 2. The germline V gene has CDR1 LNHDA and CDR2 SQIVND (reference sequence). CDR3 amino acids: CASSTGTDGYTF. The CDR3 DNA follows: TGTGCCAGTAGTACGGGGACAGATGGCTACACCTTC.

The chain carries TRBV6-5 and TRBJ2-1, with 8 bases fitting TRBD2. CDR1 MNHEY and CDR2 SVGAGI come from the germline V gene. Trimming took 0 bases from V and 5 from J; bases not matched to a gene: 6. CDR3 length: 16 residues. CDR3 nucleotide sequence: TGTGCCAGCAGTTACTCAGCGGGAGAGGGGAACAATGAGCAGTTCTTC. It encodes CASSYSAGEGNNEQFF.

This clone was found once. CDR3 sequence: CASSSQGAYGNTIYF. Here the CDR3 DNA reads TGTGCCAGTAGTTCACAGGGGGCTTATGGAAACACCATATATTTT. The chain joins TRBV19 to TRBJ1-3; 9 bases are a match to TRBD1. V shed 5 bases, J shed 3 bases, and the junction held 5 bases outside the gene matches. In germline, CDR1 is LNHDA, CDR2 SQIVND (reference sequence). The CDR3 sequence is 15 residues long.

This sequence joins TRBV6-1 and TRBJ2-7; 7 bases are a match to TRBD1. The ends lost 3 bases at V and 4 bases at J; junction bases unmatched: 3. CDR3 size: 13 residues. Germline loops: CDR1 MNHNS, CDR2 SASEGT. This CDR3 reads CASSDRGRYEQYF. CDR3 sequence (DNA): TGTGCCAGCAGTGACAGGGGGAGATACGAGCAGTACTTC.

The chain recombines TRBV7-8 with TRBJ2-3, with 7 bases that match TRBD2. In germline, CDR1 is SGHVS, CDR2 FQNEAQ. After removal of 4 bases from V and 7 bases from J, the junction contained 11 bases not matched to a gene. CDR3 size: 15 residues. The CDR3 nucleotides read TGTGCCAGCAGCTCGGGGGAGGGAGCGATAAATACGCAGTATTTT. Translation: CASSSGEGAINTQYF.

The chain recombines TRBV28 with TRBJ1-1; 7 bases are shared with TRBD1. The junction had 7 bases not matched to a gene; V was cut back by 4 bases and J by 8 bases. There are 13 residues in the CDR3. Germline V gene sequence: CDR1 MDHEN, CDR2 SYDVKM. CDR3 in amino acids: CASSSGQSPEAFF. Here the CDR3 DNA reads TGTGCCAGCAGTTCGGGACAGTCTCCCGAAGCTTTCTTT.

The rearrangement joins TRBV29-1 to TRBJ2-7, with 7 bases fitting TRBD1. The CDR3 covers 13 residues. CDR1 is SQVTM, CDR2 ANQGSEA, per germline. Losses at the gene ends were 4 bases for V and 2 bases for J; bases not matched to a gene: 5. This CDR3 is CSVARDSPYEQYF. CDR3 bases: TGCAGCGTTGCCCGGGACAGTCCCTACGAGCAGTACTTC.

A single count supports this clone. The rearrangement uses TRBV4-2 and TRBJ1-2; the D is unclear. Per the germline V gene, CDR1 is LGHNA and CDR2 is YNFKEQ. This CDR3 comprises 15 residues. V lost 0 bases, J lost 1 base, and 9 bases lay in between. The CDR3 is CASSQEATVNYGYTF. The CDR3 coding sequence is TGTGCCAGCAGCCAAGAGGCCACAGTTAACTATGGCTACACCTTC.

The chain couples TRBV6-6 to TRBJ1-5, with TRBD1 matching over 12 bases. The CDR3 totals 13 residues. Germline V CDR1 and CDR2: MNHNY, SVGAGI (reference sequence). V dropped 8 bases and J dropped 7; count of bases not matched to a gene: 3. The CDR3 coding sequence is TGTGCCAGCGGGACAGGGGGCAGGCAGCCCCAGCATTTT. It yields the protein CASGTGGRQPQHF.

The rearrangement joins TRBV7-6 to TRBJ2-5; unclear D gene. Germline CDR1 SGHVS, CDR2 FNYEAQ. This CDR3 contains 13 residues. V lost 5 bases and J lost 3, with 10 bases in between. In DNA form, the CDR3 reads TGTGCCAGCAGCCAAGCTTCCGAAGAGACCCAGTACTTC. Translating gives CASSQASEETQYF.

The V call is TRBV27, the J call TRBJ2-1, with TRBD2 matching 8 bases. The V segment lost 5 bases and the J segment 10 bases; nucleotides outside the gene matches: 4. The CDR3 spans 12 residues. Germline CDR1 reads MNHEY; CDR2 reads SMNVEV (reference sequence). The CDR3 nucleotides are TGTGCCAGCAGTCCGGTAGCGGGAGAGCAGTTCTTC. Translation: CASSPVAGEQFF.

The V gene is TRBV7-9, the J gene TRBJ2-3, with 9 bases fitting TRBD2. Germline V gene sequence: CDR1 SEHNR, CDR2 FQNEAQ (reference sequence). The V and J ends lost 3 bases and 3 bases, in that order; junction bases with no gene match: 10. This CDR3 region has 17 residues. The CDR3 nucleotides read TGTGCCAGCAGCTTCAATCTCCTGGGACTAGCAACAGATACGCAGTATTTT. The encoded protein is CASSFNLLGLATDTQYF.

This chain uses TRBV19 with TRBJ1-4; possible D gene TRBD1, 5 bases. Trimming took 6 bases from V and 0 from J, leaving 14 bases between them. Germline V gene data show CDR1 as LNHDA and CDR2 as SQIVND (reference sequence). CDR3 size: 16 residues. The CDR3 is CASSSGPGATNEKLFF. The DNA of the CDR3 is TGTGCCAGTAGCTCCGGGCCGGGGGCAACTAATGAAAAACTGTTTTTT.

The rearrangement links TRBV29-1 to TRBJ1-1; D is uncertain. Germline V gives CDR1 SQVTM, CDR2 ANQGSEA. With 4 bases removed from V and 1 base from J, the gap between germline ends came to 10 bases. The CDR3 has 13 residues. The CDR3 spells CSVALLENTEAFF. CDR3 bases: TGCAGCGTTGCCCTACTTGAGAACACTGAAGCTTTCTTT.

The V call is TRBV28, the J call TRBJ1-5, with 8 bases lining up with TRBD1. CDR1 MDHEN and CDR2 SYDVKM come from the germline V gene. Unmatched junction bases numbered 7, after V lost 4 bases and J lost 5 bases. CDR3 length: 15 amino acids. CDR3 protein: CASSSPGQADQPQHF. CDR3 in DNA: TGTGCCAGCAGTTCTCCGGGACAGGCCGATCAGCCCCAGCATTTT.

This sequence joins TRBV18 and TRBJ1-2, with D perhaps TRBD1 (6 bases). The germline CDR1 and CDR2 sequences are KGHSH and LQKENI. V lost 6 bases and J 8 bases, leaving 19 bases between the germline ends. The CDR3 sequence is 14 residues long. The CDR3 is CASSRKGELRGYTF. The CDR3 DNA reads TGTGCCAGCTCCCGAAAGGGGGAATTAAGAGGCTACACCTTC. The full variable domain, rest sourced from reference TRBV18 and TRBJ1-2, is NAGVMQNPRHLVRRRGQEARLRCSPMKGHSHVYWYRQLPEEGLKFMVYLQKENIIDESGMPKERFSAEFPKEGPSILRIQQVVRGDSAAYFCASSRKGELRGYTFGSGTRLTVV.

The chain uses TRBV6-4 and TRBJ1-1, with a tentative D call TRBD1 (5 bases). The CDR3 runs 15 residues. V was cut by 0 bases and J by 0 bases, with 8 bases left in between. The germline V gene encodes CDR1 MRHNA and CDR2 SNTAGT. The CDR3 sequence is CASSDSSGMNTEAFF. In nucleotides, the CDR3 is TGTGCCAGCAGTGACTCATCAGGGATGAACACTGAAGCTTTCTTT.

This clone has a single count. This chain links TRBV7-9 with TRBJ1-2; tentative D call: TRBD1 (5 bases). Trimming left V 1 base short and J 0 bases short, with 12 bases between. Germline CDR1 reads SEHNR; CDR2 reads FQNEAQ (reference sequence). The CDR3 contains 16 residues. CDR3 DNA sequence: TGTGCCAGCAGCTTAGTAAGGGGTCCTTCTAACTATGGCTACACCTTC. This gives the protein CASSLVRGPSNYGYTF.

V gene TRBV18 combines with J gene TRBJ1-1; 9 bases fit TRBD1. The CDR3 extends over 18 amino acids. Germline CDR1 is KGHSH and CDR2 is LQKENI. The trim removed 4 bases at V and 6 bases at J, leaving 18 bases unmatched. CDR3 DNA: TGTGCCAGCTCACTAACTCGTCCCGGGACAGGGCGGAGCGCTGAAGCTTTCTTT. The encoded protein is CASSLTRPGTGRSAEAFF.

This clone was seen a handful of times. The chain has TRBV7-6 and TRBJ2-5; 9 bases match TRBD2. The germline V gene has CDR1 SGHVS and CDR2 FNYEAQ. The CDR3 has 15 amino acids. Losses at the gene ends were 5 bases for V and 6 bases for J; bases not matched to a gene: 10. CDR3 nucleotide sequence: TGTGCCAGCAGCCCAGCAGGGACTAGCATACAGACCCAGTACTTC. Translated, it gives CASSPAGTSIQTQYF.